Listed below are T cell receptor beta chains from one sample, sequenced in a study of blood T cell repertoires in COVID-19. This table comes from immunoSEQ multiplex PCR, and its TCRdb copy is limited to in-frame clones, with some not included. This sample yields 150,000 to 200,000 clones, of which around 74% are seen a single time; 3% belongs to the top ten. Material for sequencing was peripheral blood. The source is a woman at least 80 years old with acute or convalescent COVID-19. CDR3s include the opening cysteine and the closing phenylalanine or tryptophan. The order of the fields is CDR3 DNA, CDR3 protein, CDR3 length, V gene, J gene, clone size, D gene. D genes are given only for firm matches. Clone size appears in some rows only: once, few, many, or a class for an expanded clone.

cdr3_nt: TGTGCCAGTATAGCGTCCTCCTACAATGAGCAGTTCTTC; cdr3_aa: CASIASSYNEQFF; cdr3_length: 13; v_call: TRBV7-2; j_call: TRBJ2-1; clone_size: .; d_call: .
cdr3_nt: TGCAGCGCAACTGGGGACAGCTCTGGGGCCAACGTCCTGACTTTC; cdr3_aa: CSATGDSSGANVLTF; cdr3_length: 15; v_call: TRBV29-1; j_call: TRBJ2-6; clone_size: .; d_call: TRBD1
cdr3_nt: TGTGCCAGCACTGGAGGGGGACTAGAGCAGTTCTTC; cdr3_aa: CASTGGGLEQFF; cdr3_length: 12; v_call: TRBV9; j_call: TRBJ2-1; clone_size: .; d_call: .
cdr3_nt: TGCGCCAGCAGCTTCAGGACAGCAGACACCGGGGAGCTGTTTTTT; cdr3_aa: CASSFRTADTGELFF; cdr3_length: 15; v_call: TRBV5-1; j_call: TRBJ2-2; clone_size: .; d_call: .
cdr3_nt: TGTGCCACCAGTGGCCCGGGACTAGCGGGATCACTCCACTACGAGCAGTACTTC; cdr3_aa: CATSGPGLAGSLHYEQYF; cdr3_length: 18; v_call: TRBV24-1; j_call: TRBJ2-7; clone_size: once; d_call: TRBD2
cdr3_nt: TGTGCCAGCAAAATACCACAGGGCTCCTACGAGCAGTACTTC; cdr3_aa: CASKIPQGSYEQYF; cdr3_length: 14; v_call: TRBV6-5; j_call: TRBJ2-7; clone_size: .; d_call: .
cdr3_nt: TGTGCCAGCAGCTTAGACGGGACAGGGATCCCGAACACCGGGGAGCTGTTTTTT; cdr3_aa: CASSLDGTGIPNTGELFF; cdr3_length: 18; v_call: TRBV11-3; j_call: TRBJ2-2; clone_size: .; d_call: TRBD1
cdr3_nt: TGTGCCAGTAGTGGAGGGGCAGGGATCTCCTACGAGCAGTACTTC; cdr3_aa: CASSGGAGISYEQYF; cdr3_length: 15; v_call: TRBV19; j_call: TRBJ2-7; clone_size: .; d_call: .
cdr3_nt: TGTGCCAGCAGCTTTTTCGGGGGGGCTGAGCTCACAGATACGCAGTATTTT; cdr3_aa: CASSFFGGAELTDTQYF; cdr3_length: 17; v_call: TRBV5-5; j_call: TRBJ2-3; clone_size: .; d_call: TRBD2
cdr3_nt: TGTGCCAGCAGTGATCCTGTTTCGCCTATCTCCTACGAGCAGTACTTC; cdr3_aa: CASSDPVSPISYEQYF; cdr3_length: 16; v_call: TRBV2; j_call: TRBJ2-7; clone_size: few; d_call: .
cdr3_nt: TGTGCCACAGAAGAGCAAACAGGGGGCGGGACCCAGTACTTC; cdr3_aa: CATEEQTGGGTQYF; cdr3_length: 14; v_call: TRBV19; j_call: TRBJ2-5; clone_size: .; d_call: TRBD1
cdr3_nt: TGTGCCAGTAGTAGGGGACAGACCATCACTCACTCTGGGGCCAACGTCCTGACTTTC; cdr3_aa: CASSRGQTITHSGANVLTF; cdr3_length: 19; v_call: TRBV19; j_call: TRBJ2-6; clone_size: .; d_call: TRBD1
cdr3_nt: TGCAGTGCTAGTGAAACCGGGACTTTCACTGAAGCTTTCTTT; cdr3_aa: CSASETGTFTEAFF; cdr3_length: 14; v_call: TRBV20-1; j_call: TRBJ1-1; clone_size: .; d_call: .
cdr3_nt: TGCAGTGCTAGTATAGCGGGAGCTACTGAGACCCAGTACTTC; cdr3_aa: CSASIAGATETQYF; cdr3_length: 14; v_call: TRBV20-1; j_call: TRBJ2-5; clone_size: .; d_call: TRBD2
cdr3_nt: TGTGCCAGCAGTGAATCGACAGGGGGAAACACCGGGGAGCTGTTTTTT; cdr3_aa: CASSESTGGNTGELFF; cdr3_length: 16; v_call: TRBV2; j_call: TRBJ2-2; clone_size: few; d_call: TRBD1
cdr3_nt: TGTGCCAGCGTCTCGTACAATCAGCCCCAGCATTTT; cdr3_aa: CASVSYNQPQHF; cdr3_length: 12; v_call: TRBV6-5; j_call: TRBJ1-5; clone_size: .; d_call: .
cdr3_nt: TGTGCCATCAGTGAGTCAATGACTGTCCCAGAGACCCAGTACTTC; cdr3_aa: CAISESMTVPETQYF; cdr3_length: 15; v_call: TRBV10-3; j_call: TRBJ2-5; clone_size: .; d_call: .
cdr3_nt: TGTGCCAGCATTCTTGAGCGGACAGAGTACTTC; cdr3_aa: CASILERTEYF; cdr3_length: 11; v_call: TRBV2; j_call: TRBJ2-4; clone_size: .; d_call: .
cdr3_nt: TGTGCCAGCAGCTTTCAGGGTCGGGACACTGAAGCTTTCTTT; cdr3_aa: CASSFQGRDTEAFF; cdr3_length: 14; v_call: TRBV7-2; j_call: TRBJ1-1; clone_size: .; d_call: .
cdr3_nt: TGTGCCAGTAGTAAAGGGGGGACAGGGGTCCCTAAAGAGACCCAGTACTTC; cdr3_aa: CASSKGGTGVPKETQYF; cdr3_length: 17; v_call: TRBV19; j_call: TRBJ2-5; clone_size: .; d_call: TRBD1
cdr3_nt: TGTGCCAGCAGCCGTAATGTAGGGGGCACAGATACGCAGTATTTT; cdr3_aa: CASSRNVGGTDTQYF; cdr3_length: 15; v_call: TRBV3-1/TRBV3-2; j_call: TRBJ2-3; clone_size: .; d_call: .
cdr3_nt: TGTGCCAGCAGCCCAGGGGTTAAAGCTGAAGCTTTCTTT; cdr3_aa: CASSPGVKAEAFF; cdr3_length: 13; v_call: TRBV3-1/TRBV3-2; j_call: TRBJ1-1; clone_size: .; d_call: .
cdr3_nt: TGTGCCAGCAGTTCCCGGACATCCTACGAGCAGTACTTC; cdr3_aa: CASSSRTSYEQYF; cdr3_length: 13; v_call: TRBV27; j_call: TRBJ2-7; clone_size: .; d_call: .
cdr3_nt: TGTGCCAGCAGCTTAGTTGGTAGCGGGAGGTCCTATGAGCAGTTCTTC; cdr3_aa: CASSLVGSGRSYEQFF; cdr3_length: 16; v_call: TRBV13; j_call: TRBJ2-1; clone_size: .; d_call: TRBD2
cdr3_nt: TGTGCCACCAGCTACGGGGGGGGCCAAGAGACCCAGTACTTC; cdr3_aa: CATSYGGGQETQYF; cdr3_length: 14; v_call: TRBV15; j_call: TRBJ2-5; clone_size: .; d_call: TRBD2
cdr3_nt: TGTGCCAGCAGCTCCAGCGGGAATGTTGAGCAGTTCTTC; cdr3_aa: CASSSSGNVEQFF; cdr3_length: 13; v_call: TRBV7-9; j_call: TRBJ2-1; clone_size: .; d_call: TRBD2